This T cell receptor beta chain is drawn from a study of cytomegalovirus exposure and HLA in healthy donors. Study observations and caveats: Data from an earlier analysis indicated that most TCR beta V segments were productive either about 87% or about 30% of the time. The Asian-associated ancestry cluster reportedly had fewer N-insertions than the roughly 670-donor mean in a later analysis.

Per germline, CDR1 MNHNY and CDR2 SVGAGI (reference sequence). The junction had 2 bases not matched to a gene; V was cut back by 2 bases and J by 1 base. CDR3 length equals 15 residues. About this clone itself: What it binds is unknown.

Use of 60 Vbeta and 13 Jbeta primers characterized the PCR. Data came from immunoSEQ multiplex PCR; TCRdb stores just in-frame clones and leaves some out. The profile shows under 200,000 clones, around 77% of them singletons. This TCR came from a middle-aged man in good health and CMV-seronegative. Input material: PBMCs. The chain employs TRBV6-6 and TRBJ1-3; TRBD1 aligns across 7 bases. The CDR3 bases are TGTGCCAGCAGTTACCGACAGGGTTCTGGAAACACCATATATTTT. This gives the protein CASSYRQGSGNTIYF.